Listed below are T cell receptor beta chains from one sample, sequenced in a study of T cell responses to AZD1222 COVID-19 vaccine. Sequencing used immunoSEQ multiplex PCR; TCRdb keeps in-frame clones, though not all of them. Found here are some 130,000 clones, roughly nine tenths of them singletons; the top ten hold 2.8%. The sample was peripheral blood, taken on day 0 of AZD1222 vaccination. Every receptor here comes from an adult in good health. The CDR3 runs from the conserved cysteine through the conserved F or W. D genes are given only for firm matches. Size is stated for part of the rows, as once, few or many counts, or as a class when the clone is expanded.

TRBJ2-7	TRBD1	TRBV5-4	many	CASSPGDRAYEQYF	TGTGCCAGCAGCCCGGGGGACAGGGCCTACGAGCAGTACTTC
TRBJ1-1	-	TRBV2	-	CASTPLVSNTEAFF	TGTGCCAGCACCCCCCTGGTGTCGAACACTGAAGCTTTCTTT
TRBJ2-7	-	TRBV5-1	-	CASSAPNSYEQYF	TGCGCCAGCAGTGCGCCTAATAGTTACGAGCAGTACTTC
TRBJ1-1	-	TRBV19	-	CASSIGQGRGTEAFF	TGTGCCAGTAGTATAGGGCAGGGTAGAGGGACTGAAGCTTTCTTT
TRBJ2-7	-	TRBV6-1	-	CASSESRTYEQYF	TGTGCCAGCAGTGAGTCCAGGACCTACGAGCAGTACTTC
TRBJ2-1	TRBD2	TRBV29-1	-	CSVVGTSGRGNEQFF	TGCAGCGTTGTGGGGACTAGCGGGAGGGGCAATGAGCAGTTCTTC
TRBJ1-5	-	TRBV2	-	CASSEFNGQPQHF	TGTGCCAGCAGTGAGTTTAACGGTCAGCCCCAGCATTTT
TRBJ2-1	TRBD1	TRBV9	-	CASSVQGASSYNEQFF	TGTGCCAGCAGCGTACAGGGGGCGAGCTCCTACAATGAGCAGTTCTTC
TRBJ1-1	-	TRBV9	-	CASSAIREGGEAFF	TGTGCCAGCAGCGCCATAAGAGAGGGCGGCGAAGCTTTCTTT
TRBJ2-1	-	TRBV6-6	-	CATRGPLAFSYNEQFF	TGTGCCACGAGGGGACCCTTAGCGTTCTCCTACAATGAGCAGTTCTTC
TRBJ1-1	TRBD1	TRBV5-1	once	CASSHRGGNTEAFF	TGCGCCAGCAGCCACAGGGGGGGAAACACTGAAGCTTTCTTT
TRBJ2-6	-	TRBV27	once	CASSLWGAGANVLTF	TGTGCCAGCAGTTTATGGGGCGCTGGGGCCAACGTCCTGACTTTC
TRBJ2-7	TRBD1	TRBV19	-	CASSIGTGPYEQYF	TGTGCCAGTAGTATCGGGACAGGGCCCTACGAGCAGTACTTC
TRBJ2-1	TRBD1	TRBV29-1	-	CSVGTGWNEQFF	TGCAGCGTGGGGACAGGTTGGAATGAGCAGTTCTTC
TRBJ1-6	-	TRBV5-4	-	CASSLTGFPLHF	TGTGCCAGCAGCCTAACAGGGTTCCCCCTCCACTTT
TRBJ1-2	-	TRBV25-1	-	CASSEKVRGKGTHGYTF	TGTGCCAGCAGTGAAAAAGTCAGGGGAAAAGGGACGCATGGCTACACCTTC
TRBJ1-2	-	TRBV6-5	-	CASSYSVGGNGYTF	TGTGCCAGCAGTTACTCGGTGGGTGGGAATGGCTACACCTTC
TRBJ2-1	TRBD2	TRBV9	-	CASSGGGSSYNEQFF	TGTGCCAGCAGCGGGGGCGGGAGCTCCTACAATGAGCAGTTCTTC
TRBJ1-3	-	TRBV6-5	-	CASSPSGNTIYF	TGTGCCAGCAGCCCCTCTGGAAACACCATATATTTT
TRBJ2-7	-	TRBV25-1	-	CASSQGGNYEQYF	TGTGCCAGCAGCCAGGGGGGAAACTACGAGCAGTACTTC
TRBJ2-3	-	TRBV19	-	CASCREGTDTQYF	TGTGCCAGTTGTAGAGAGGGAACAGATACGCAGTATTTT
TRBJ2-5	TRBD1	TRBV11-1	-	CASSAGTGSYQETQYF	TGTGCCAGCAGCGCCGGGACAGGGTCGTACCAAGAGACCCAGTACTTC
TRBJ1-5	-	TRBV19	-	CASATDYQPQHF	TGTGCCAGCGCGACGGATTATCAGCCCCAGCATTTT
TRBJ1-2	-	TRBV19	-	CASSGRGTPTYGYTF	TGTGCCAGTTCTGGGCGTGGTACGCCAACTTATGGCTACACCTTC
TRBJ2-7	TRBD2	TRBV10-3	-	CAISETGTSYYEQYF	TGTGCCATCAGTGAGACCGGGACTAGCTACTACGAGCAGTACTTC
TRBJ2-7	TRBD2	TRBV6-2/TRBV6-3	once	CASSLVTSGFDEQYF	TGTGCCAGCAGTTTAGTGACTAGCGGGTTTGACGAGCAGTACTTC
TRBJ1-2	-	TRBV5-4	-	CASSLGRGQTYGYTF	TGTGCCAGCAGCTTGGGGCGGGGGCAAACTTATGGCTACACCTTC
TRBJ1-6	-	TRBV27	-	CASPSCRGDNSPLHF	TGTGCCAGCCCATCCTGCCGGGGGGATAATTCACCCCTCCACTTT
TRBJ1-4	-	TRBV6-5	-	CASKGHATNEKLFF	TGTGCCAGCAAGGGTCACGCAACTAATGAAAAACTGTTTTTT
TRBJ2-7	-	TRBV9	few	CASSSRGEQYF	TGTGCCAGCAGCTCCCGAGGCGAGCAGTACTTC
TRBJ1-5	-	TRBV18	-	CASSPGQGEQPQHF	TGTGCCAGCTCACCGGGGCAGGGAGAGCAGCCCCAGCATTTT
TRBJ2-1	-	TRBV5-4	-	CASSPGTFLATSYNEQFF	TGTGCCAGCAGCCCAGGGACTTTCCTAGCCACCTCCTACAATGAGCAGTTCTTC
TRBJ1-1	-	TRBV19	-	CASSIVMNTEAFF	TGTGCCAGTAGTATTGTGATGAACACTGAAGCTTTCTTT
TRBJ2-4	-	TRBV7-6	once	CASSSSGIYGAKNIQYF	TGTGCCAGCAGCTCATCCGGGATTTACGGGGCCAAAAACATTCAGTACTTC
TRBJ1-3	-	TRBV18	-	CASSPPGRGSGNTIYF	TGTGCCAGCTCACCTCCGGGACGGGGCTCTGGAAACACCATATATTTT
TRBJ2-7	-	TRBV7-2	-	CASSLVGGNSYEQYF	TGTGCCAGCAGCCTGGTTGGTGGGAACTCCTACGAGCAGTACTTC
TRBJ1-3	-	TRBV5-4	-	CATDLGGNTIYF	TGTGCCACCGACCTGGGTGGAAACACCATATATTTT
TRBJ2-5	TRBD2	TRBV11-2	-	CASRLKGLAGKYQETQYF	TGTGCCAGCAGGCTAAAAGGGCTAGCGGGGAAGTACCAAGAGACCCAGTACTTC
TRBJ2-2	-	TRBV6-4	-	CASSGENPAGELFF	TGTGCCAGCAGTGGGGAAAACCCGGCCGGGGAGCTGTTTTTT
TRBJ1-3	TRBD1	TRBV4-2	once	CASSPAGSGTGTISGNTIYF	TGTGCCAGCAGCCCAGCAGGATCCGGGACAGGTACTATCTCTGGAAACACCATATATTTT
TRBJ2-1	TRBD2	TRBV3-1/TRBV3-2	few	CASSPRLAGVSEQFF	TGTGCCAGCAGCCCACGACTAGCGGGAGTATCCGAGCAGTTCTTC
TRBJ1-1	-	TRBV7-3	-	CASSRMGDTEAFF	TGTGCCAGCAGCCGAATGGGAGACACTGAAGCTTTCTTT
TRBJ2-1	-	TRBV12-3/TRBV12-4	-	CASSSRGADEQFF	TGTGCCAGCAGTTCCCGGGGGGCCGATGAGCAGTTCTTC
TRBJ1-1	-	TRBV5-5	-	CASSRTFPDGMNTEAFF	TGTGCCAGCAGCCGCACCTTCCCTGACGGAATGAACACTGAAGCTTTCTTT
TRBJ1-2	-	TRBV9	-	CASSVGADFNYGYTF	TGTGCCAGCAGCGTAGGAGCCGATTTTAACTATGGCTACACCTTC
TRBJ2-7	TRBD2	TRBV4-2	-	CASSEGLASSYEQYF	TGTGCCAGCAGCGAAGGACTAGCAAGCTCCTACGAGCAGTACTTC
TRBJ1-1	-	TRBV6-4	-	CASSANGMTEAFF	TGTGCCAGCAGTGCCAACGGGATGACTGAAGCTTTCTTT
TRBJ2-3	TRBD2	TRBV27	-	CASSFSLGGDTQYF	TGTGCCAGCAGTTTCTCCCTGGGGGGGGATACGCAGTATTTT
TRBJ2-2	TRBD2	TRBV10-2	-	CASSLAGVHTGELFF	TGCGCCAGCAGTCTAGCGGGAGTACACACCGGGGAGCTGTTTTTT
TRBJ2-7	TRBD1	TRBV5-1	-	CASSSEPGQGAEQYF	TGCGCCAGCAGCTCGGAACCGGGACAGGGGGCCGAGCAGTACTTC
TRBJ2-7	TRBD1	TRBV5-1	-	CASSFGTGLREQYF	TGCGCCAGCAGCTTCGGGACAGGGCTACGAGAGCAGTACTTC
TRBJ2-2	TRBD1	TRBV7-9	-	CASSPYGTGGPTGELFF	TGTGCCAGCAGCCCTTACGGGACAGGGGGACCCACCGGGGAGCTGTTTTTT
TRBJ2-3	-	TRBV27	-	CASRISGLGTQYF	TGTGCCAGCAGGATTTCTGGCCTCGGTACGCAGTATTTT
TRBJ2-2	-	TRBV11-3	-	CASSPEARASTGELFF	TGTGCCAGCAGCCCCGAGGCCAGGGCCTCCACCGGGGAGCTGTTTTTT
TRBJ1-4	-	TRBV19	-	CASSIEGGEKLFF	TGTGCCAGCAGTATCGAGGGTGGGGAAAAACTGTTTTTT
TRBJ2-7	TRBD1	TRBV3-1/TRBV3-2	-	CASSQGTGFDEQYF	TGTGCCAGCAGCCAAGGGACAGGGTTCGACGAGCAGTACTTC
TRBJ1-4	-	TRBV27	-	CASSLYFGDGGQSTNEKLFF	TGTGCCAGCAGTTTATATTTTGGGGACGGAGGCCAATCAACTAATGAAAAACTGTTTTTT
TRBJ1-1	-	TRBV18	-	CASSPLQSHNTEAFF	TGTGCCAGCTCACCACTTCAGAGTCATAACACTGAAGCTTTCTTT
TRBJ2-7	TRBD2	TRBV7-2	-	CASSLDSGGISYEQYF	TGTGCCAGCAGCTTAGACTCGGGAGGGATAAGCTACGAGCAGTACTTC